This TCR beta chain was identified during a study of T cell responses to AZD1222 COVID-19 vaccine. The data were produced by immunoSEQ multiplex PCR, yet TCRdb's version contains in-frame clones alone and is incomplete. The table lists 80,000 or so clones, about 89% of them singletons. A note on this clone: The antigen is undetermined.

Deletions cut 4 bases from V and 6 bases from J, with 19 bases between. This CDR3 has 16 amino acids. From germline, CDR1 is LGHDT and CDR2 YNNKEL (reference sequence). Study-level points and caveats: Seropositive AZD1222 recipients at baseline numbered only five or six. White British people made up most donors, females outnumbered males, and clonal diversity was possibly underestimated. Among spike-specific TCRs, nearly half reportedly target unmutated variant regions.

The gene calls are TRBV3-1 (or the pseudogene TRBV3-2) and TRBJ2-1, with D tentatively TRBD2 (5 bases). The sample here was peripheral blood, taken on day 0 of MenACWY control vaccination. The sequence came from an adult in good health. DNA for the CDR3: TGTGCCAGCAGCCCGCCCGGGAAGAACGGGCCCAATGAGCAGTTCTTC. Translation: CASSPPGKNGPNEQFF.